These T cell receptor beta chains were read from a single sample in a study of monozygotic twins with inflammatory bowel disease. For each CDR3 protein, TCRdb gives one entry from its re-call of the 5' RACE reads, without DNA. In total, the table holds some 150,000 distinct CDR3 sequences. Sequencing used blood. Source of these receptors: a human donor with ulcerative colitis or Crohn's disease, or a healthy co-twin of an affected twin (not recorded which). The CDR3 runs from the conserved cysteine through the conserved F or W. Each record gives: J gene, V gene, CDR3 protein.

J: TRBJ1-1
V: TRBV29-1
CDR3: CSAGTGGTEAFF

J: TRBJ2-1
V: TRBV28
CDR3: CASNPSGADPYNEQFF

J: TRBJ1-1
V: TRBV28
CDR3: CASRQDRNTEAFF

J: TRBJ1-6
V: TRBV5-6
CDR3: CASSLGQTDSPLHF

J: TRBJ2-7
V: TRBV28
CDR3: CASSLPGHQSSYEQYF

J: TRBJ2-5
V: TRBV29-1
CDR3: CSVDPRGTGPQETQYF

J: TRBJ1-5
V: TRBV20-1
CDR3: CSAIGGRVGQPQHF

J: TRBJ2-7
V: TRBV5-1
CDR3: CASRADRPYEQYF

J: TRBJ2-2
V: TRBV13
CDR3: CASSHTTSNTGELFF

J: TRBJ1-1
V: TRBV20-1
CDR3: CSARGQERQGGWGPFATEAFF

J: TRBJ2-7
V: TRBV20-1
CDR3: CSAPGPAYEQYF

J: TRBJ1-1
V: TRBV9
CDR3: CASSPVRGERTEAFF

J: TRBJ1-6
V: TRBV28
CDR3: CASSLREGLPNSPLHF

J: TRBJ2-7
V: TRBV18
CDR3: CASSKTGGDEQYF

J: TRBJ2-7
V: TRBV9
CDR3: CASSPQGGEQYF

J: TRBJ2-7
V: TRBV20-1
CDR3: CSASENTYEQYF

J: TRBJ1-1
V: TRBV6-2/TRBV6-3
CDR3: CASSYKKMNTEAFF